This entry concerns a single TCR beta chain. Antigen unknown. These data come from a study of T cell responses to AZD1222 COVID-19 vaccine. About the research overall: Analyses pooled second doses at about 4 or about 12 weeks.

Study conclusions and caveats: Sampled repertoires all dated from after the peak T cell response. Per reports, nearly half of all spike-specific TCRs target regions that are unmutated in variants. Dominant CD4 TCR responses targeted spike regions 160-218 and 743-854.

The CDR3 length is 14 residues. With 7 bases removed from V and 6 bases from J, the gap between germline ends came to 16 bases. The V gene's germline CDR1 is LNHDA and CDR2 SQIVND (reference sequence). TCRdb's copy holds only in-frame clones and misses some; the assay was immunoSEQ multiplex PCR. The sample has roughly 160,000 clones, almost 90% seen once. The V and J genes are TRBV19 and TRBJ1-5; D not resolved. The source of this sequence is an adult in good health. The sequencing used peripheral blood, collected on day 0 of AZD1222 vaccination. The CDR3 DNA sequence: TGTGCCAGTATGGGCGGGAGTTGGAGTCAGCCCCAGCATTTT. Protein product: CASMGGSWSQPQHF.